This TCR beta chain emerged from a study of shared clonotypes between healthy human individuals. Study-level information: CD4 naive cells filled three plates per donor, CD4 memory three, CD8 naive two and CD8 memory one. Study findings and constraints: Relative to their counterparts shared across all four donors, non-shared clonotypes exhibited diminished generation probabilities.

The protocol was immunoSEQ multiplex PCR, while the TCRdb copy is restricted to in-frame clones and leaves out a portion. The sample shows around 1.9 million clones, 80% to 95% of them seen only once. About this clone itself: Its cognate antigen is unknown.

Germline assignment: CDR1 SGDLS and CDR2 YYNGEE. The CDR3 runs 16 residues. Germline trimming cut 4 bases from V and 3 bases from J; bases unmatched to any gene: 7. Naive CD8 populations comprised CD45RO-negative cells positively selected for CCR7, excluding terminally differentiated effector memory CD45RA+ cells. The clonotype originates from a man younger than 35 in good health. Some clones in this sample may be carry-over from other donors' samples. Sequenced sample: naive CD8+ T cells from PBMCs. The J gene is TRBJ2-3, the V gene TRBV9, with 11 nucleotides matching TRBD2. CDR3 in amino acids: CASSPGLAEETDTQYF. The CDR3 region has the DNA TGTGCCAGCAGCCCGGGACTAGCGGAAGAAACAGATACGCAGTATTTT.